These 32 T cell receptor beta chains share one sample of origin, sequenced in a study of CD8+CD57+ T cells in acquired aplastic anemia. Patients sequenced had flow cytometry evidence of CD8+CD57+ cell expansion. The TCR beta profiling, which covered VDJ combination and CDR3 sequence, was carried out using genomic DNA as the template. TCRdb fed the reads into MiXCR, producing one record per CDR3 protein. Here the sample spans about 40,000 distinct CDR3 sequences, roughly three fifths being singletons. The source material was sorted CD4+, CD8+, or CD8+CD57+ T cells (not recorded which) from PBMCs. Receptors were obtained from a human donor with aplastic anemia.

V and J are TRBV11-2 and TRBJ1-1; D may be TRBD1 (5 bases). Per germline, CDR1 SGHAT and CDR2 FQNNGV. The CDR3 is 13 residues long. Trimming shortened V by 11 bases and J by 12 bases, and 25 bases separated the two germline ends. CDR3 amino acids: CASGGGKGPGSFF. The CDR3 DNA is TGTGCCTCCGGGGGGGGTAAAGGTCCGGGATCTTTCTTT.

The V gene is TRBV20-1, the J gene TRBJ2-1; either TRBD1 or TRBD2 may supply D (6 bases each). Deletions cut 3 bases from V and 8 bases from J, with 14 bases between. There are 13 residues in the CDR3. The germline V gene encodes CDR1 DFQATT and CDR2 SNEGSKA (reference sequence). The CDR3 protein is CSASGGPFDEQFF. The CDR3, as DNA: TGCAGTGCTAGCGGGGGCCCGTTCGATGAGCAGTTCTTC.

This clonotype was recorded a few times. The CDR3 is CASSRDSGNQPQHF. The CDR3 region has the DNA TGTGCCAGTAGTAGAGACAGTGGCAATCAGCCCCAGCATTTT. The chain recombines TRBV19 with TRBJ1-5, with D possibly TRBD1 on 5 matching bases. This CDR3 contains 14 residues. Trimming pared 4 bases from V and 2 bases from J, leaving 9 bases between. The germline V gene has CDR1 LNHDA and CDR2 SQIVND (reference sequence).

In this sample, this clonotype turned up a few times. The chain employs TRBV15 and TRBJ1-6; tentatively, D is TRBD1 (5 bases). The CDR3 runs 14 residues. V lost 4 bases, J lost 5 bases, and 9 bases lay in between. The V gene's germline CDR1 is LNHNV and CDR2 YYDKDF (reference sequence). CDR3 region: CATSTTVHNSPLHF. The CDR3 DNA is TGTGCCACCAGCACGACAGTTCATAATTCACCCCTCCACTTT.

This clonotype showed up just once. Written as DNA, the CDR3 is TGTGCCAGCAGCTTAGTGGGGACAACCTTAGCCAAAAACATTCAGTACTTC. Translated, it gives CASSLVGTTLAKNIQYF. This rearrangement joins TRBV11-2 to TRBJ2-4, with TRBD1 as a possible D gene (6 bases). V was pared by 1 base and J by 0 bases, with 13 bases between. This CDR3 is 17 amino acids long. Germline CDR1 and CDR2: SGHAT and FQNNGV. Variable domain in full (rest from reference TRBV11-2 and TRBJ2-4): EAGVAQSPRYKIIEKRQSVAFWCNPISGHATLYWYQQILGQGPKLLIQFQNNGVVDDSQLPKDRFSAERLKGVDSTLKIQPAKLEDSAVYLCASSLVGTTLAKNIQYFGAGTRLSVL.

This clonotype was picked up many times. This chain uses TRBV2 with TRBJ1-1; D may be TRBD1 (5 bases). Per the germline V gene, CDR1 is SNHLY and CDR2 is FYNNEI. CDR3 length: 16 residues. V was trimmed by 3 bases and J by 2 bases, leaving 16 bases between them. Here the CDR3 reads CASSDEEFGANTEAFF. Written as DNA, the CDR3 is TGTGCCAGCAGTGATGAGGAGTTTGGGGCAAACACTGAAGCTTTCTTT.

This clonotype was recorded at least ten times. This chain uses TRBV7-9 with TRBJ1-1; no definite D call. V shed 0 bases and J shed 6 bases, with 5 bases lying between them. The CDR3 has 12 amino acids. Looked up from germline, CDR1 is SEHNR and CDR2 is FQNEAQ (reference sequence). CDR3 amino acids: CASSLARAEAFF. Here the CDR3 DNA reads TGTGCCAGCAGCTTAGCGAGGGCTGAAGCTTTCTTT.

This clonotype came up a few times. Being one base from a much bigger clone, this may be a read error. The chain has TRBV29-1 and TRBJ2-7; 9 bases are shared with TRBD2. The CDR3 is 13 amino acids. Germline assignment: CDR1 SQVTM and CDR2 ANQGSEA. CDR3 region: CGGSGGRSYEQYF. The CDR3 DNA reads TGCGGCGGTAGCGGGGGTCGATCCTACGAGCAGTACTTC.

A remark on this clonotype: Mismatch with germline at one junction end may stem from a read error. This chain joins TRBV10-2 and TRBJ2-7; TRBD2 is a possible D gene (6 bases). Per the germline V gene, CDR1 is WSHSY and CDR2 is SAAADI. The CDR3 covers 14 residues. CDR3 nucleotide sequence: TGTGCCAGCAGTTCAGACGGGAGCTCCTACGAGCAGTACTTC. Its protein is CASSSDGSSYEQYF.

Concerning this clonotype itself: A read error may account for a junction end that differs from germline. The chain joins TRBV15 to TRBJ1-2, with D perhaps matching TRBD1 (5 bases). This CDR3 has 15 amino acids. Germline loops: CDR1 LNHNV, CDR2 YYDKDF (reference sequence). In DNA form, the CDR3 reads TGTGCCACCAGCAGAGATGGTTCTGCAGGGTCTGGCTGCACCTTC. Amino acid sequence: CATSRDGSAGSGCTF.

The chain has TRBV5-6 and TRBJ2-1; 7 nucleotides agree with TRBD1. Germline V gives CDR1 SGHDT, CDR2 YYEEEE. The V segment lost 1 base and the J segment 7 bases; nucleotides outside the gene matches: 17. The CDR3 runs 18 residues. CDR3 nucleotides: TGTGCCAGCAGCTTGAGAGGGGGCCATTACGTAGACGTGAATGAGCAGTTCTTC. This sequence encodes CASSLRGGHYVDVNEQFF. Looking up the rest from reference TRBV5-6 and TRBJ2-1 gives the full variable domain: DAGVTQSPTHLIKTRGQQVTLRCSPKSGHDTVSWYQQALGQGPQFIFQYYEEEERQRGNFPDRFSGHQFPNYSSELNVNALLLGDSALYLCASSLRGGHYVDVNEQFFGPGTRLTVL.

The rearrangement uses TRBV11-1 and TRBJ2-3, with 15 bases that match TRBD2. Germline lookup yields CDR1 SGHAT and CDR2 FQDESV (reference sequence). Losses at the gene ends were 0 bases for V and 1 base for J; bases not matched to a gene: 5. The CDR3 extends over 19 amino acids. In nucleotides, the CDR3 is TGTGCCAGCAGCTTAGCGGAGGGACTAGCGGGGGGACGCACAGATACGCAGTATTTT. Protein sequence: CASSLAEGLAGGRTDTQYF.

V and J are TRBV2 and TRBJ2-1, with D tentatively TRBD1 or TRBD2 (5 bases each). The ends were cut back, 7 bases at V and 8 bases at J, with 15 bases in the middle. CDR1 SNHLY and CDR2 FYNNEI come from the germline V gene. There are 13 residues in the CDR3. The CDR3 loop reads CASTSGPSHEQFF. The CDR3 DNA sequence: TGTGCCAGCACCTCGGGGCCTAGCCATGAGCAGTTCTTC.

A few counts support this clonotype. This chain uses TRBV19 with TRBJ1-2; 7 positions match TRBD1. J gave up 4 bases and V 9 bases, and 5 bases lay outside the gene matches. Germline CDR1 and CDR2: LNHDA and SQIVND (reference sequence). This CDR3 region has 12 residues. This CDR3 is CARLRDSYGYTF. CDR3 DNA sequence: TGTGCCAGACTCCGGGACAGCTATGGCTACACCTTC. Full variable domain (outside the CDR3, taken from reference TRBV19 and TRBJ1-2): DGGITQSPKYLFRKEGQNVTLSCEQNLNHDAMYWYRQDPGQGLRLIYYSQIVNDFQKGDIAEGYSVSREKKESFPLTVTSAQKNPTAFYLCARLRDSYGYTFGSGTRLTVV.

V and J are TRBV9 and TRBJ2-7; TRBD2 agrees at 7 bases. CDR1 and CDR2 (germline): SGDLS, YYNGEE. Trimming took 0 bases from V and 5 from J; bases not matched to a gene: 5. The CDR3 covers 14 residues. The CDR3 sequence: CASSVDGGRDEQYF. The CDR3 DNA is TGTGCCAGCAGCGTAGACGGAGGGAGGGACGAGCAGTACTTC.

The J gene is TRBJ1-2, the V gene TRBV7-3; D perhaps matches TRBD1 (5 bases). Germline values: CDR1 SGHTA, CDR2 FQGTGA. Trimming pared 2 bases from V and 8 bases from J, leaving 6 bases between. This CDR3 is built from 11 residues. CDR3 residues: CASSLGGGYTF. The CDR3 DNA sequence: TGTGCCAGCAGCTTAGGGGGAGGCTACACCTTC.

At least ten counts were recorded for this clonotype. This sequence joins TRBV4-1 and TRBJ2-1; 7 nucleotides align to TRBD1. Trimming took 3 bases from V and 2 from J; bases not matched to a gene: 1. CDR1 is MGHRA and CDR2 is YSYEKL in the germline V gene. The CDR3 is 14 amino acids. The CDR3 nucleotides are TGCGCCAGCAGCCACGGGACAGCCTACAATGAGCAGTTCTTC. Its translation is CASSHGTAYNEQFF.

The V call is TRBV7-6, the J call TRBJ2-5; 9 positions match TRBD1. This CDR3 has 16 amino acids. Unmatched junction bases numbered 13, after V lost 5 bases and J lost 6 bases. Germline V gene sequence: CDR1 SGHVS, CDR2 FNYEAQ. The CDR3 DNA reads TGTGCCAGCAGCGGCCGCACAGGGGGCGCTGGGAAGACCCAGTACTTC. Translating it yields CASSGRTGGAGKTQYF. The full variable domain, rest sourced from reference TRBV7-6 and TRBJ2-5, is GAGVSQSPRYKVTKRGQDVALRCDPISGHVSLYWYRQALGQGPEFLTYFNYEAQQDKSGLPNDRFSAERPEGSISTLTIQRTEQRDSAMYRCASSGRTGGAGKTQYFGPGTRLLVL.

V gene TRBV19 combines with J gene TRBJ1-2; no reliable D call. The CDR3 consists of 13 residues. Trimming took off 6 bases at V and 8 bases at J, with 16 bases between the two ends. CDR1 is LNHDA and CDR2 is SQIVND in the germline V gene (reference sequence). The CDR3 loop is CASSALPIPGYTF. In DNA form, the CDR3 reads TGTGCCAGTAGCGCTCTCCCTATCCCCGGCTACACCTTC.

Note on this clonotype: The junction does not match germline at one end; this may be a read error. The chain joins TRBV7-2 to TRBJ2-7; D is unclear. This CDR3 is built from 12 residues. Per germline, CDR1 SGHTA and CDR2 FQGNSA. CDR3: CASSLDVYEQYF. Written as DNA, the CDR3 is TGCGCCAGCAGCTTAGATGTGTACGAGCAGTACTTC.

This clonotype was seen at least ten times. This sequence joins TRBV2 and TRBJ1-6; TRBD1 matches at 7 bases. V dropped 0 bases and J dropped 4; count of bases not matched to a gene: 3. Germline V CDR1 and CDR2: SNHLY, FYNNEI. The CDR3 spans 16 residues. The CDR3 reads CASSEAGQAYNSPLHF. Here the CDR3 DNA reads TGTGCCAGCAGTGAAGCAGGACAGGCATATAATTCACCCCTCCACTTT.

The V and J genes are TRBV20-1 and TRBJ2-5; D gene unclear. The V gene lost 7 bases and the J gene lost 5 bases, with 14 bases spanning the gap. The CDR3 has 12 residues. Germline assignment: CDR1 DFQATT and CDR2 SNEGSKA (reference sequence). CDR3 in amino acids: CSVEDHEETQYF. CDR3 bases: TGCAGTGTAGAGGACCACGAGGAGACCCAGTACTTC.

This CDR3 reads CASSASFAGGSSTDTQYF. In DNA form, the CDR3 reads TGTGCCAGCAGTGCCTCTTTTGCGGGAGGATCCAGCACAGATACGCAGTATTTT. This rearrangement joins TRBV2 to TRBJ2-3; TRBD2 matches at 8 bases. The CDR3 is made up of 18 amino acids. The germline gives CDR1 SNHLY, CDR2 FYNNEI. Unmatched junction bases numbered 12, after V lost 4 bases and J lost 0 bases.

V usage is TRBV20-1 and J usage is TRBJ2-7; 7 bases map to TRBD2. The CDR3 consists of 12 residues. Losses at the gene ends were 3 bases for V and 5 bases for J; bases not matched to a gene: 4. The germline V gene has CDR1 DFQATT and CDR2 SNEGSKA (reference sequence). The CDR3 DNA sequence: TGCAGTGCTAGCGGGGGAGGGGACGAGCAGTACTTC. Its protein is CSASGGGDEQYF.

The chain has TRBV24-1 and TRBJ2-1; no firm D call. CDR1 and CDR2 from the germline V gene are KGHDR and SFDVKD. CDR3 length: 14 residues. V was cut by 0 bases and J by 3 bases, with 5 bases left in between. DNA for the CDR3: TGTGCCACCAGTGATTTGTCCAACTACAATGAGCAGTTCTTC. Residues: CATSDLSNYNEQFF.

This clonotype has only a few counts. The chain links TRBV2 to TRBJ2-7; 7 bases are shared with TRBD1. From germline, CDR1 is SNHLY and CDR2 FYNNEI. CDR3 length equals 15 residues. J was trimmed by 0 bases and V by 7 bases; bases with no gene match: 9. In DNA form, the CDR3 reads TGTGCCAGCACCCTGGACAGGACAAGCTCCTACGAGCAGTACTTC. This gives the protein CASTLDRTSSYEQYF.

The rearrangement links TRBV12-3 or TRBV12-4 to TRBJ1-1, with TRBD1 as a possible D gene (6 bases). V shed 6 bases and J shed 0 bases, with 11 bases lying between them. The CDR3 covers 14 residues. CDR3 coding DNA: TGTGCCAGCAGAAGGACAGCCATGAACACTGAAGCTTTCTTT. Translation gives CASRRTAMNTEAFF.

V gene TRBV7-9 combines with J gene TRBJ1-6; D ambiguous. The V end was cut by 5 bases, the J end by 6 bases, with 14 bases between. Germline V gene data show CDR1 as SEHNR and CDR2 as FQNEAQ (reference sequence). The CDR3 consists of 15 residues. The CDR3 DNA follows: TGTGCCAGCAGCCTTACCCGCGCGGCTAATTCACCCCTCCACTTT. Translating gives CASSLTRAANSPLHF.

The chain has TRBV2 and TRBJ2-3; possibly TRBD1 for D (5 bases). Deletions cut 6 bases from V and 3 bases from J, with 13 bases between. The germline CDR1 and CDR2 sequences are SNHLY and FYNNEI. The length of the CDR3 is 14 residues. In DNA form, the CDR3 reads TGTGCCAGCAGCATATTCCAGGGAACAGATACGCAGTATTTT. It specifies CASSIFQGTDTQYF.

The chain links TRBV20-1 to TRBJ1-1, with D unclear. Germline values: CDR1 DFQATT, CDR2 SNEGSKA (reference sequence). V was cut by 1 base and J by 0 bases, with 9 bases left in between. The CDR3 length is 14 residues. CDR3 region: CSARASELNTEAFF. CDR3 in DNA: TGCAGTGCTAGAGCGAGCGAACTGAACACTGAAGCTTTCTTT.

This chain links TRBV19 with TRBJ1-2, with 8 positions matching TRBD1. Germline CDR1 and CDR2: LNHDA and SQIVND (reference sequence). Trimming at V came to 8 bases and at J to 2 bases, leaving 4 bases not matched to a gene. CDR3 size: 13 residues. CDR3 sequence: CASGDRGNYGYTF. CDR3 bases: TGTGCCAGTGGTGACAGGGGCAACTATGGCTACACCTTC. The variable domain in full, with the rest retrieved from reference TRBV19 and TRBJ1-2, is DGGITQSPKYLFRKEGQNVTLSCEQNLNHDAMYWYRQDPGQGLRLIYYSQIVNDFQKGDIAEGYSVSREKKESFPLTVTSAQKNPTAFYLCASGDRGNYGYTFGSGTRLTVV.

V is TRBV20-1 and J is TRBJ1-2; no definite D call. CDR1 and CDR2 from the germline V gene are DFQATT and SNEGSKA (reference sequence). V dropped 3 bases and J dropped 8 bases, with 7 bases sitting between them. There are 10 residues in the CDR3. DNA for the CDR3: TGCAGTGCTAGTAGGGAGGGCTACACCTTC. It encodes CSASREGYTF.